The 9 T cell receptor beta chains reported below all come from one sample, sequenced in a study of radiation and T cells in renal cell carcinoma. Profiling relied on immunoSEQ multiplex PCR, and the TCRdb table lists in-frame clones only, not all of them. The sample lists around 81,000 clones, approximately 80% occurring once. Sample time point: blood 4 weeks post-SBRT, at nephrectomy. The treatment is: 15 Gy SBRT to primary tumor, nephrectomy 4 weeks later. This material consisted of blood, taken from a patient whose treatment included radiotherapy and nephrectomy. These TCRs come from a man aged 50 or older with renal cell carcinoma.

The CDR3 reads CASSFGGATGTDTQYF. CDR3 in DNA: TGTGCCAGCAGCTTCGGCGGAGCAACCGGCACAGATACGCAGTATTTT. This sequence joins TRBV7-9 and TRBJ2-3; D is undetermined. Germline V gene sequence: CDR1 SEHNR, CDR2 FQNEAQ (reference sequence). Trimming cost V 3 bases and J 1 base, with 14 bases left between them. CDR3 length: 16 residues.

This clone was observed a few times. The CDR3, as DNA: TGCAGTGCGACCGAGGTCACTGAAGCTTTCTTT. Translation: CSATEVTEAFF. This chain uses TRBV20-1 with TRBJ1-1; D is ambiguous. CDR1 is DFQATT, CDR2 SNEGSKA, per germline (reference sequence). This CDR3 is 11 amino acids long. V dropped 6 bases and J dropped 4 bases, with 9 bases sitting between them.

The V call is TRBV5-8, the J call TRBJ2-7; no clear D. This CDR3 is built from 14 residues. Germline-derived CDR1 and CDR2 are SGHTS and YDEGEE. V was trimmed by 7 bases and J by 3 bases, leaving 17 bases between them. DNA for the CDR3: TGTGCCAGCGAAGACCGAGTTGGGGTCTACGAGCAGTACTTC. It specifies CASEDRVGVYEQYF.

There are many counts of this clone. This sequence joins TRBV2 and TRBJ1-1; weak D call: TRBD1 (6 bases). The CDR3 consists of 14 residues. The V end lost 2 bases, the J end lost 2 bases, and 9 bases lay between the germline ends. Germline V CDR1 and CDR2: SNHLY, FYNNEI. The CDR3 nucleotides read TGTGCCAGCAGTGAAAGACAGGTTAACACTGAAGCTTTCTTT. Translating gives CASSERQVNTEAFF.

Written as DNA, the CDR3 is TGTGCCAGCAGCTTGGTCGTCAGTACCTACGAGCAGTACTTC. This gives the protein CASSLVVSTYEQYF. The chain has TRBV5-6 and TRBJ2-7; no definite D call. The germline V and J ends were trimmed by 0 bases and 2 bases, with 9 bases remaining between them. Germline V CDR1 and CDR2: SGHDT, YYEEEE. The CDR3 length is 14 residues.

This clone was recorded once. This chain links TRBV5-6 with TRBJ2-7; a possible D gene is TRBD2 (6 bases). This CDR3 has 13 residues. Germline V lookup: CDR1 SGHDT, CDR2 YYEEEE. Trimming cost V 3 bases and J 4 bases, with 11 bases left between them. The CDR3 region has the DNA TGTGCCAGCAGCTCTGTGACTAGTTACGAGCAGTACTTC. As protein: CASSSVTSYEQYF.

This clone was found once. The V and J genes are TRBV5-6 and TRBJ1-2; D is uncertain. Trimming took 2 bases from V and 13 from J, leaving 12 bases between them. Germline assignment: CDR1 SGHDT and CDR2 YYEEEE. CDR3 size: 11 residues. In nucleotides, the CDR3 is TGTGCCAGCAGCTTAGAATCCAATTGCACCTTC. Residues: CASSLESNCTF.

The CDR3 nucleotides read TGTGCCAGCAGCGCGAATGGTATGCGGGAAAAACTGTTTTTT. This translates into CASSANGMREKLFF. The V call is TRBV9, the J call TRBJ1-4; D not certain. Germline-derived CDR1 and CDR2 are SGDLS and YYNGEE. V lost 3 bases, J lost 8 bases, and 14 bases lay in between. This CDR3 comprises 14 residues.

This chain links TRBV4-1 with TRBJ2-5, with D perhaps matching TRBD1 or TRBD2 (5 bases each). Germline-derived CDR1 and CDR2 are MGHRA and YSYEKL. The CDR3 contains 16 residues. V lost 0 bases and J 7 bases, leaving 18 bases between the germline ends. The CDR3 is CASSQEARARGGTQYF. CDR3 in DNA: TGCGCCAGCAGCCAAGAAGCCAGGGCCCGAGGAGGGACCCAGTACTTC.